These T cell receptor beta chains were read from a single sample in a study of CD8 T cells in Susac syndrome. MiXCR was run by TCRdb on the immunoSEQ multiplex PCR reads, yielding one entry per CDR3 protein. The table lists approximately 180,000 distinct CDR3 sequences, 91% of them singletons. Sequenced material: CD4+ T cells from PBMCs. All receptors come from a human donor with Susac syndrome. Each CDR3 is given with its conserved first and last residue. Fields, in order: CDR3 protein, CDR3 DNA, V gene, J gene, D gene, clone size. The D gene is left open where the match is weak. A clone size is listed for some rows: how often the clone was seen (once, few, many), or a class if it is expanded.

CASSIGLVGTQYF	TGTGCCAGCAGCATAGGACTAGTGGGGACCCAGTACTTC	TRBV2	TRBJ2-5	TRBD2	NA
CASSAINRLQYEQYF	TGTGCCAGCAGCGCAATAAACAGGTTACAATACGAGCAGTACTTC	TRBV7-9	TRBJ2-7	NA	NA
CASSPGQGSSGNTIYF	TGCGCCAGCAGCCCCGGACAGGGAAGCTCTGGAAACACCATATATTTT	TRBV4-1	TRBJ1-3	TRBD1	NA
CASSGEQAGNQPQHF	TGTGCCAGCAGCGGAGAACAGGCCGGCAATCAGCCCCAGCATTTT	TRBV2	TRBJ1-5	NA	NA
CASRETVRGGNTIYF	TGTGCCAGCAGGGAAACAGTTCGCGGCGGAAACACCATATATTTT	TRBV14	TRBJ1-3	NA	NA
CASSFSRRGRDQPQHF	TGTGCCAGCAGCTTTTCTCGACGGGGCAGGGATCAGCCCCAGCATTTT	TRBV7-9	TRBJ1-5	NA	NA
CASSPGIQPQHF	TGTGCCAGCAGCCCAGGGATTCAGCCCCAGCATTTT	TRBV11-2	TRBJ1-5	NA	NA
CASSLTPLAGQDTQYF	TGTGCCAGCAGCTTAACGCCCCTAGCGGGACAAGATACGCAGTATTTT	TRBV7-3	TRBJ2-3	TRBD2	NA
CASRGVIGEQYF	TGTGCCAGCAGGGGGGTTATTGGCGAGCAGTACTTC	TRBV27	TRBJ2-7	NA	NA
CASSLGYASGKINEQFF	TGTGCCAGCAGCTTAGGATACGCTAGCGGGAAAATCAATGAGCAGTTCTTC	TRBV7-9	TRBJ2-1	TRBD2	NA
CASSPGTGQEQYF	TGTGCCAGCAGTCCTGGGACAGGGCAGGAGCAGTACTTC	TRBV28	TRBJ2-7	TRBD1	NA
CSVSSGQQNTEAFF	TGCAGCGTCTCCTCCGGACAACAGAACACTGAAGCTTTCTTT	TRBV29-1	TRBJ1-1	NA	NA
CSVEGDRGYDEQYF	TGCAGCGTTGAAGGCGACAGGGGATACGACGAGCAGTACTTC	TRBV29-1	TRBJ2-7	TRBD1	NA
CASSLSGDSEQFF	TGTGCCAGCAGCTTAAGTGGGGACAGTGAGCAGTTCTTC	TRBV7-3	TRBJ2-1	TRBD1	NA
CASRTGRGAITDTQYF	TGCGCCAGCAGAACTGGGCGCGGGGCAATCACAGATACGCAGTATTTT	TRBV5-1	TRBJ2-3	NA	NA
CAISQDHLTYEQYF	TGTGCCATCAGTCAGGACCACTTAACCTACGAGCAGTACTTC	TRBV10-3	TRBJ2-7	NA	NA
CASSQGEKTEAFF	TGTGCCAGCAGCCAAGGGGAGAAGACTGAAGCTTTCTTT	TRBV3-1	TRBJ1-1	NA	NA
CASSQATGAHNEQFF	TGTGCCAGCAGCCAAGCAACAGGGGCCCACAATGAGCAGTTCTTC	TRBV4-2	TRBJ2-1	TRBD1	NA
CASSSTSGSRTDTQYF	TGCGCCAGCAGCTCCACATCGGGCAGTCGCACAGATACGCAGTATTTT	TRBV5-1	TRBJ2-3	NA	NA
CASSLNRDSSGANVLTF	TGTGCCAGCAGCTTAAACCGGGATAGCTCTGGGGCCAACGTCCTGACTTTC	TRBV5-4	TRBJ2-6	NA	NA
CSVVRLAGMSNEQFF	TGCAGCGTTGTCCGACTAGCGGGAATGAGCAATGAGCAGTTCTTC	TRBV29-1	TRBJ2-1	TRBD2	NA
CAISERGKGANTEAFF	TGTGCCATCAGTGAGAGGGGGAAGGGGGCGAACACTGAAGCTTTCTTT	TRBV10-3	TRBJ1-1	TRBD1	NA
CAWIDRSGYTF	TGTGCCTGGATAGACAGATCAGGCTACACCTTC	TRBV30	TRBJ1-2	NA	once
CASRLGTGAYNEQFF	TGCGCCAGCAGACTTGGGACAGGGGCCTACAATGAGCAGTTCTTC	TRBV5-1	TRBJ2-1	TRBD1	NA
CASSSGGFTDTQYF	TGTGCCAGCAGCTCCGGGGGGTTCACAGATACGCAGTATTTT	TRBV7-3	TRBJ2-3	TRBD2	NA
CATRKPPETGSGANVLTF	TGTGCCACCAGGAAGCCGCCGGAGACAGGGTCTGGGGCCAACGTCCTGACTTTC	TRBV24-1	TRBJ2-6	TRBD1	NA
CASSLSSALNNEQFF	TGTGCCAGCAGCTTATCTAGCGCCTTAAACAATGAGCAGTTCTTC	TRBV7-2	TRBJ2-1	NA	NA
CASSPDSILAKNIQYF	TGTGCCAGCAGCCCGGACAGTATTCTAGCCAAAAACATTCAGTACTTC	TRBV7-8	TRBJ2-4	NA	NA
CASSLLGTSSYNEQFF	TGTGCCAGCAGCTTATTGGGGACTAGCTCCTACAATGAGCAGTTCTTC	TRBV7-2	TRBJ2-1	TRBD2	NA
CASSAAGAGDTQYF	TGTGCCAGCAGCGCAGCGGGGGCCGGGGATACGCAGTATTTT	TRBV5-6	TRBJ2-3	TRBD2	once
CASSTGQGITEAFF	TGTGCCAGCAGCACCGGACAGGGGATCACTGAAGCTTTCTTT	TRBV12-3/TRBV12-4	TRBJ1-1	TRBD1	NA
CASRKEYTDTQYF	TGTGCCAGCAGGAAGGAATACACAGATACGCAGTATTTT	TRBV2	TRBJ2-3	NA	NA
CASSFGAGVNQPQHF	TGTGCCAGCAGCTTCGGGGCGGGTGTCAATCAGCCCCAGCATTTT	TRBV3-1	TRBJ1-5	NA	NA
CASSVLGEFYNEQFF	TGTGCCAGCAGCGTTCTAGGGGAGTTCTACAATGAGCAGTTCTTC	TRBV9	TRBJ2-1	NA	NA
CSVINSGNTIYF	TGCAGTGTTATCAACTCTGGAAACACCATATATTTT	TRBV20-1	TRBJ1-3	NA	NA
CASSSGHTDTQYF	TGCGCCAGTTCTAGCGGCCACACAGATACGCAGTATTTT	TRBV5-1	TRBJ2-3	TRBD2	NA
CASSHGLTFGNTIYF	TGTGCCAGCAGCCACGGACTAACCTTTGGAAACACCATATATTTT	TRBV14	TRBJ1-3	NA	NA
CASSGTGQGVYEQYF	TGTGCCAGCAGCGGGACGGGACAGGGAGTCTACGAGCAGTACTTC	TRBV28	TRBJ2-7	TRBD1	NA
CASSEVGITYEQYF	TGTGCCAGCAGTGAAGTAGGAATCACTTACGAGCAGTACTTC	TRBV6-1	TRBJ2-7	NA	NA
CASSDFGEREAFF	TGTGCCAGCAGTGATTTCGGGGAGCGGGAAGCTTTCTTT	TRBV2	TRBJ1-1	NA	NA
CSAPISSGASDTQYF	TGCAGTGCTCCGATTTCCTCGGGGGCTTCGGATACGCAGTATTTT	TRBV20-1	TRBJ2-3	NA	NA
CASSSQTGEIGELFF	TGTGCCAGCAGCTCCCAGACAGGGGAGATCGGGGAGCTGTTTTTT	TRBV5-4	TRBJ2-2	TRBD1	NA
CSGGRGDSYNEQFF	TGCAGCGGCGGCCGAGGGGATTCCTACAATGAGCAGTTCTTC	TRBV29-1	TRBJ2-1	NA	NA
CASSLTDTQYF	TGTGCCAGCAGTTTGACAGATACGCAGTATTTT	TRBV12-3/TRBV12-4	TRBJ2-3	NA	many
CASSEAGGYTF	TGTGCCAGCAGTGAGGCTGGAGGCTACACCTTC	TRBV6-1	TRBJ1-2	NA	NA
CASSPVGFVNYGYTF	TGTGCCAGCAGCCCCGTAGGGTTTGTTAACTATGGCTACACCTTC	TRBV7-9	TRBJ1-2	NA	NA
CASSIQGQETQYF	TGTGCCAGCAGTATACAGGGCCAAGAGACCCAGTACTTC	TRBV6-5	TRBJ2-5	NA	NA
CASSLKQGTEAFF	TGTGCCAGCAGCTTAAAACAGGGCACTGAAGCTTTCTTT	TRBV7-3	TRBJ1-1	NA	NA
CASSPDQRRGYTF	TGTGCCAGCAGTCCCGACCAAAGGAGGGGCTACACCTTC	TRBV27	TRBJ1-2	NA	NA
CASSSRGLAGLSTDTQYF	TGTGCCAGCAGCTCGAGGGGACTAGCGGGTCTAAGCACAGATACGCAGTATTTT	TRBV5-4	TRBJ2-3	TRBD2	NA
CASRYGAGYGYTF	TGTGCCAGCAGATATGGGGCAGGCTATGGCTACACCTTC	TRBV5-4	TRBJ1-2	NA	NA
CASSVDGSSNQPQHF	TGTGCCAGCAGTGTAGACGGCTCTAGCAATCAGCCCCAGCATTTT	TRBV9	TRBJ1-5	NA	NA
CASSVGVKETQYF	TGTGCCAGCAGCGTAGGGGTGAAAGAGACCCAGTACTTC	TRBV9	TRBJ2-5	NA	NA
CASSHGGAGGFPFF	TGTGCCAGCAGCCACGGGGGAGCAGGCGGGTTCCCGTTCTTC	TRBV3-1	TRBJ2-1	NA	NA
CASSAILHGGREDMFF	TGTGCCAGCAGCGCTATCCTACACGGGGGGCGGGAGGATATGTTCTTC	TRBV7-6	TRBJ2-1	TRBD2	NA